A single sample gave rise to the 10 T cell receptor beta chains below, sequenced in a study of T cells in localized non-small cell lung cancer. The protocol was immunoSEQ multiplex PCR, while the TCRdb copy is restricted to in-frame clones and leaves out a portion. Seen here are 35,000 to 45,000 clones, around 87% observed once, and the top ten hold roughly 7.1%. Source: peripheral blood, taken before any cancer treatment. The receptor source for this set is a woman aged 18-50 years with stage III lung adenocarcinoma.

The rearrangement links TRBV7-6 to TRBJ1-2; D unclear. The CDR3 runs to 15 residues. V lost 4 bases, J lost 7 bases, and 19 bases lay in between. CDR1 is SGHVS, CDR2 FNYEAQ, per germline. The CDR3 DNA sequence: TGTGCCAGCAGCTCAGGACCGAGCTCCCAGCTTGGCTACACCTTC. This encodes CASSSGPSSQLGYTF.

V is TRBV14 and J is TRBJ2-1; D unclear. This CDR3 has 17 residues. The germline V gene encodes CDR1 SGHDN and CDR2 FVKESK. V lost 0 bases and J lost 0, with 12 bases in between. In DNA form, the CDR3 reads TGTGCCAGCAGCCAAGAAGGGCATGGCAGCTCCTACAATGAGCAGTTCTTC. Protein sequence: CASSQEGHGSSYNEQFF.

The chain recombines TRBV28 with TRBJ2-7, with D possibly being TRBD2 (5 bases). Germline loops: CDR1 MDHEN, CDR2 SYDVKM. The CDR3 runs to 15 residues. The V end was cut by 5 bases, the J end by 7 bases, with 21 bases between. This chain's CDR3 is CASSPPDSLRGEQYF. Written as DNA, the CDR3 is TGTGCCAGCAGTCCTCCGGACTCCCTCCGGGGAGAGCAGTACTTC.

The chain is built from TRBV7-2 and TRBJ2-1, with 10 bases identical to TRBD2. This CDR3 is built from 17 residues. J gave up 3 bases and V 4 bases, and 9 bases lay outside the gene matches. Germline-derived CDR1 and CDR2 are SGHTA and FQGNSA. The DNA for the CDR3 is TGTGCCAGCAGCTCCTTAAGTAGCGGGGGGTTCTACAATGAGCAGTTCTTC. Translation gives CASSSLSSGGFYNEQFF. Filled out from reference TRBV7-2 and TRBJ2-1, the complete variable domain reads GAGVSQSPSNKVTEKGKDVELRCDPISGHTALYWYRQSLGQGLEFLIYFQGNSAPDKSGLPSDRFSAERTGGSVSTLTIQRTQQEDSAVYLCASSSLSSGGFYNEQFFGPGTRLTVL.

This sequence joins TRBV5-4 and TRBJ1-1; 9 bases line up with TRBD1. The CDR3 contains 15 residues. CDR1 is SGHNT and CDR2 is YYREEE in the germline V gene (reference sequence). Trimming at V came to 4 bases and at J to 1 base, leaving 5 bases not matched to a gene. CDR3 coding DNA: TGTGCCAGCAGCCGGACAGGGGACGGGAACACTGAAGCTTTCTTT. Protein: CASSRTGDGNTEAFF.

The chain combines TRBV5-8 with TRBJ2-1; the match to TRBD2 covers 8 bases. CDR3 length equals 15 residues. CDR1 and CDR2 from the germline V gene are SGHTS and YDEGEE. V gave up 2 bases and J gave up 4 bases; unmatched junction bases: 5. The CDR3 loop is CASSLGGGPYNEQFF. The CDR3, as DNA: TGTGCCAGCAGCTTAGGCGGGGGGCCTTACAATGAGCAGTTCTTC.

The CDR3 DNA follows: TGTGCCAGCAGCGTAGAAACCGGTGGAAACACCATATATTTT. It translates to CASSVETGGNTIYF. This chain uses TRBV9 with TRBJ1-3; D ambiguous. The CDR3 loop spans 14 amino acids. CDR1 is SGDLS and CDR2 is YYNGEE in the germline V gene. V was trimmed by 0 bases and J by 3 bases, leaving 7 bases between them.

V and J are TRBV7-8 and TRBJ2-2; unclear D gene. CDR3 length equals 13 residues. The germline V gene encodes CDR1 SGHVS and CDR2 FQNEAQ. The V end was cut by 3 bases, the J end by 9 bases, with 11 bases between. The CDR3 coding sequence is TGTGCCAGCAGCTTTATCAGTCGCCGGGAGCTGTTTTTT. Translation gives CASSFISRRELFF.

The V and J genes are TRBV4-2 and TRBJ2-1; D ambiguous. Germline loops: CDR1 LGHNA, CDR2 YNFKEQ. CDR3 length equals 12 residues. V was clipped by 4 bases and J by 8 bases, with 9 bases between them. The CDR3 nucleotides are TGTGCCAGCAGCCTCAAGGACCATGAGCAGTTCTTC. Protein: CASSLKDHEQFF.

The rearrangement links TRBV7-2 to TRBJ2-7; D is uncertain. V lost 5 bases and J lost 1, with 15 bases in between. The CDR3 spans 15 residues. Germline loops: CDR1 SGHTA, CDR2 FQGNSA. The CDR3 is CASSRVADPSYEQYF. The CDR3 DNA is TGTGCCAGCAGCCGCGTGGCGGATCCTTCCTACGAGCAGTACTTC.